These 32 T cell receptor beta chains share one sample of origin, sequenced in a study of shared clonotypes between healthy human individuals. The repertoire was sequenced with immunoSEQ multiplex PCR; TCRdb's copy has only in-frame clones and lacks some. Seen here are fewer than 650,000 clones, around 80% observed once, and the top ten hold roughly 13%. What was sequenced was PBMCs. Receptor source: a woman aged 40 to 55 in good health. Some clones in this sample may be carry-over from other donors' samples.

The table lists this clone with a few counts. V gene TRBV5-1 combines with J gene TRBJ1-2; 9 nucleotides match TRBD1. The J segment lost 6 bases and the V segment lost 0 bases, leaving 3 bases of the junction unmatched. This CDR3 contains 14 residues. CDR1 and CDR2 (germline): SGHRS, YFSETQ. In nucleotides, the CDR3 is TGCGCCAGCAGCTTGGTAACAGGGGGCCATGGCTACACCTTC. Its protein is CASSLVTGGHGYTF.

V gene TRBV2 combines with J gene TRBJ1-2, with 8 nucleotides matching TRBD1. Germline CDR1 SNHLY, CDR2 FYNNEI. With V trimmed by 6 bases and J by 5 bases, 5 bases remained unmatched. CDR3 length: 13 residues. The CDR3 sequence is CASRGQGGYGYTF. The CDR3 DNA follows: TGTGCCAGCAGAGGACAGGGTGGGTATGGCTACACCTTC.

The CDR3 here is CASSMDRNTEAFF. In nucleotides, the CDR3 is TGTGCCAGCAGTATGGACAGGAACACTGAAGCTTTCTTT. This sequence joins TRBV7-9 and TRBJ1-1, with a possible D match to TRBD1 (6 bases). The CDR3 is 13 amino acids. CDR1 is SEHNR and CDR2 is FQNEAQ in the germline V gene (reference sequence). Trimming stripped 6 bases from V and 1 base from J, with 9 bases between.

This clone has only one observation. This chain links TRBV7-2 with TRBJ2-1, with a possible D match to TRBD1 (6 bases). The CDR3 loop spans 14 amino acids. CDR1 and CDR2 (germline): SGHTA, FQGNSA. V was pared by 0 bases and J by 6 bases, with 9 bases between. The CDR3 DNA is TGTGCCAGCAGCTTAGCGGGACAAACCAATGAGCAGTTCTTC. Its protein product is CASSLAGQTNEQFF.

The V gene is TRBV9, the J gene TRBJ2-1, with 9 nucleotides matching TRBD2. V lost 4 bases and J lost 13; bases outside the gene matches: 9. The CDR3 extends over 13 amino acids. Germline values: CDR1 SGDLS, CDR2 YYNGEE. CDR3 sequence (DNA): TGTGCCAGCAGCACCGGGACTAGCAGCCGCCAGTTCTTC. Amino acids: CASSTGTSSRQFF.

This clone was counted ten times or more. This chain joins TRBV6-4 and TRBJ2-1; 11 bases are shared with TRBD2. The CDR3 runs to 15 residues. CDR1 MRHNA and CDR2 SNTAGT come from the germline V gene. Losses at the gene ends were 6 bases for V and 7 bases for J; bases not matched to a gene: 8. CDR3 DNA sequence: TGTGCCAGCAGCCAAACTAGCGGGAGCGCGAATGAGCAGTTCTTC. Its protein product is CASSQTSGSANEQFF.

As concerns this clone: This CDR3 is also generated by other DNA sequences in the sample. This chain uses TRBV6-5 with TRBJ2-7; D could derive from TRBD1 or TRBD2 (5 bases each). This CDR3 is 12 amino acids long. V was trimmed by 4 bases and J by 10 bases, leaving 14 bases between them. The germline V gene has CDR1 MNHEY and CDR2 SVGAGI. CDR3 sequence reads: CASSSGTRTQYF. CDR3 sequence (DNA): TGTGCCAGCAGTTCGGGGACCCGTACCCAGTACTTC.

V and J are TRBV9 and TRBJ2-1, with D maybe TRBD2 (6 bases). The ends were cut back, 2 bases at V and 8 bases at J, with 20 bases in the middle. CDR1 is SGDLS, CDR2 YYNGEE, per germline. The CDR3 length is 16 residues. The CDR3 DNA sequence: TGTGCCAGCAGCGTTTACGAAGGGACTCTGGAGGATGAGCAGTTCTTC. As protein: CASSVYEGTLEDEQFF.

This clone was recorded only once. The chain employs TRBV12-2 and TRBJ2-5; the D call of TRBD2 is as the table states it, not checked on the DNA. TRBV12-2 is annotated as a pseudogene. The CDR3 spans 21 residues. In nucleotides, the CDR3 is TGTGCAAGTCGCTTAGCCTGGGGACTAGCGGCCGAGGGGAAGTGGAAAGAGACCCAGTACTTC. Translated: CASRLAWGLAAEGKWKETQYF.

The rearrangement links TRBV9 to TRBJ2-2, with D uncertain. The germline CDR1 and CDR2 sequences are SGDLS and YYNGEE. CDR3 length equals 17 residues. Deletions cut 4 bases from V and 0 bases from J, with 16 bases between. In nucleotides, the CDR3 is TGTGCCAGCAGCAGGTTTTCCCGTACCGCGAACACCGGGGAGCTGTTTTTT. Protein: CASSRFSRTANTGELFF.

The V gene is TRBV29-1, the J gene TRBJ2-4; D gene ambiguous. The CDR3 contains 10 residues. The germline V gene encodes CDR1 SQVTM and CDR2 ANQGSEA. Between the trimmed V and J ends, which lost 4 bases and 5 bases, there was a span of 3 bases. CDR3: CSVGENIQYF. In DNA, the CDR3 is TGCAGCGTTGGAGAAAACATTCAGTACTTC. Complete variable domain (other parts from reference TRBV29-1 and TRBJ2-4): SAVISQKPSRDICQRGTSLTIQCQVDSQVTMMFWYRQQPGQSLTLIATANQGSEATYESGFVIDKFPISRPNLTFSTLTVSNMSPEDSSIYLCSVGENIQYFGAGTRLSVL.

This clone has just a few counts. This sequence is one base from a far larger clone and is likely a read error. The chain carries TRBV19 and TRBJ1-1; 7 bases are shared with TRBD1. This CDR3 comprises 13 residues. V lost 4 bases and J lost 10; bases outside the gene matches: 9. Germline CDR1 and CDR2: LNHDA and SQIVND (reference sequence). The CDR3 region has the DNA TGTGCCAGTAGTACCGGGACAGTCCCCCGAGCTTTCTTT. Translation: CASSTGTVPRAFF.

The rearrangement links TRBV4-1 to TRBJ2-5, with D perhaps assigned TRBD1 or TRBD2 (5 bases each). The end of the DNA fits TRBJ2-7 better, so the J call may be wrong. This CDR3 spans 14 amino acids. Germline values: CDR1 MGHRA, CDR2 YSYEKL. The CDR3 DNA sequence: TGCGCCAGCAGCCAGGGGGAGTGGGCCTACGAGCAGTACTTC. It codes for CASSQGEWAYEQYF.

The chain combines TRBV30 with TRBJ1-6, with 8 bases fitting TRBD1. The CDR3 extends over 12 amino acids. CDR1 is GTSNPN, CDR2 SVGIG, per germline (reference sequence). The ends lost 2 bases at V and 11 bases at J; junction bases unmatched: 2. The DNA for the CDR3 is TGTGCCTGGAGTACAGGGGGTGCACCCCTCCACTTT. Encoded protein: CAWSTGGAPLHF.

This chain uses TRBV11-1 with TRBJ2-1; a weak D match, TRBD2 (5 bases). The length of the CDR3 is 16 residues. V was pared by 5 bases and J by 0 bases, with 14 bases between. Germline V gene data show CDR1 as SGHAT and CDR2 as FQDESV (reference sequence). DNA for the CDR3: TGTGCCAGCAGCCGTGACGGGCTAGCCTCCTACAATGAGCAGTTCTTC. This translates into CASSRDGLASYNEQFF. Variable domain in full (rest from reference TRBV11-1 and TRBJ2-1): EAEVAQSPRYKITEKSQAVAFWCDPISGHATLYWYRQILGQGPELLVQFQDESVVDDSQLPKDRFSAERLKGVDSTLKIQPAELGDSAMYLCASSRDGLASYNEQFFGPGTRLTVL.

In this sample, this clone turned up a few times. The genes are TRBV7-3 and TRBJ2-1; 7 positions match TRBD2. Germline V gene data show CDR1 as SGHTA and CDR2 as FQGTGA. The CDR3 sequence is 15 residues long. The ends lost 7 bases at V and 7 bases at J; junction bases unmatched: 13. CDR3 region: CASTPGGGVTNEQFF. DNA for the CDR3: TGTGCCAGCACCCCTGGGGGGGGAGTTACGAATGAGCAGTTCTTC.

The chain recombines TRBV7-6 with TRBJ2-2; a weak D match, TRBD2 (6 bases). CDR1 is SGHVS, CDR2 FNYEAQ, per germline. The CDR3 is made up of 18 amino acids. The ends were cut back, 1 base at V and 3 bases at J, with 18 bases in the middle. The CDR3 region has the DNA TGTGCCAGCAGCTTAGTGGGGACTTCGATTGCTCACACCGGGGAGCTGTTTTTT. It yields the protein CASSLVGTSIAHTGELFF.

This sequence joins TRBV5-1 and TRBJ2-1; 7 nucleotides line up with TRBD2. The CDR3 consists of 15 residues. Trimming removed 0 bases from V and 6 bases from J; junction bases left unmatched: 6. The germline CDR1 and CDR2 sequences are SGHRS and YFSETQ. CDR3 nucleotides: TGCGCCAGCAGCTTGGAGGCTAGCGGACGCAATGAGCAGTTCTTC. This translates into CASSLEASGRNEQFF.

On this clone: A far larger clone is one base from this, pointing to a likely read error. The J gene is TRBJ2-3, the V gene TRBV6-4; TRBD1 agrees at 10 bases. Gene TRBJ1-5 matches the end of the DNA better, so the J call may be wrong. Looked up from germline, CDR1 is MRHNA and CDR2 is SNTAGT. The CDR3 is made up of 14 amino acids. CDR3 in DNA: TGTGCCAGCGGAGCAGGGACAGGGGCAGATACGCAGCATTTT. It encodes CASGAGTGADTQHF.

The chain employs TRBV4-2 and TRBJ2-5; D is perhaps TRBD1 (6 bases). Judging by the DNA end, TRBJ2-7 fits better; the J call may be wrong. From germline, CDR1 is LGHNA and CDR2 YNFKEQ. This CDR3 contains 16 residues. The CDR3 DNA reads as TGTGCCAGCAGCCAAGACAGGGACATTAGCTCCTACGAGCAGTACTTC. Translated: CASSQDRDISSYEQYF.

The V gene is TRBV7-2, the J gene TRBJ2-5; TRBD1 is a possible D gene (5 bases). CDR1 and CDR2 (germline): SGHTA, FQGNSA. This CDR3 comprises 13 residues. V dropped 3 bases and J dropped 5 bases, with 10 bases sitting between them. The CDR3 loop is CASSFPWGETQYF. The CDR3 DNA is TGTGCCAGCAGCTTCCCGTGGGGCGAGACCCAGTACTTC.

Remarks on this clone: Since the CDR3 does not end with the conserved phenylalanine or tryptophan, this likely comes from a read error. The DNA of the CDR3 is TGTGCCTGGGGATCGGACGGACAGGGCAATTCACCCCTCCACTCT. Protein product: CAWGSDGQGNSPLHS. The J gene is TRBJ1-6, the V gene TRBV30; 8 positions agree with TRBD1. This CDR3 has 15 amino acids. The V segment lost 5 bases and the J segment 7 bases; nucleotides outside the gene matches: 10. The germline CDR1 and CDR2 sequences are GTSNPN and SVGIG (reference sequence).

A note on this clone: At one end, the junction sequence differs from germline, possibly due to a read error. This sequence joins TRBV30 and TRBJ1-1; the match to TRBD1 covers 12 bases. Looked up from germline, CDR1 is GTSNPN and CDR2 is SVGIG (reference sequence). This CDR3 contains 13 residues. The CDR3 spells CTWDRGRDTEAFF. In DNA, the CDR3 is TGTACCTGGGACAGGGGGCGGGACACTGAAGCTTTCTTT.

This chain joins TRBV30 and TRBJ2-1, with D maybe TRBD2 (6 bases). Germline lookup yields CDR1 GTSNPN and CDR2 SVGIG (reference sequence). V was pared by 3 bases and J by 9 bases, with 15 bases between. The CDR3 extends over 13 amino acids. The CDR3 DNA sequence: TGTGCCTGGAGCCCCAGCGGGTTCCTTGAGCAGTTCTTC. Translated: CAWSPSGFLEQFF.

Turning to this clone: Other nucleotide sequences in the sample specify the same CDR3. This sequence joins TRBV11-1 and TRBJ2-2; no reliable D call. The length of the CDR3 is 14 residues. The V gene lost 1 base and the J gene lost 1 base, with 4 bases spanning the gap. CDR1 and CDR2 from the germline V gene are SGHAT and FQDESV (reference sequence). The CDR3 spells CASSLGRNTGELFF. For the CDR3, the DNA is TGTGCCAGCAGCTTAGGTCGGAACACCGGGGAGCTGTTTTTT.

In its sample, this clone was seen a few times. V is TRBV15 and J is TRBJ2-5, with 11 bases matching TRBD2. The J call may be mistaken, given a closer DNA end match to TRBJ2-7. This CDR3 is built from 14 residues. The germline gives CDR1 LNHNV, CDR2 YYDKDF (reference sequence). In DNA form, the CDR3 reads TGTGCCACCAGCGGGACTAGCGGACTATACGAGCAGTACTTC. It codes for CATSGTSGLYEQYF.

This clone is a singleton in its sample. The chain combines TRBV9 with TRBJ2-1, with a tentative D call TRBD1 (5 bases). Germline lookup yields CDR1 SGDLS and CDR2 YYNGEE. The CDR3 sequence is 15 residues long. Trimming took 4 bases from V and 9 from J, leaving 20 bases between them. CDR3 sequence: CASSPPGTGEGEQFF. The CDR3, as DNA: TGTGCCAGCAGCCCCCCCGGAACAGGTGAAGGTGAGCAGTTCTTC.

The chain recombines TRBV11-3 with TRBJ2-3; the D call may be TRBD1 or TRBD2 (6 bases each). Trimming stripped 3 bases from V and 2 bases from J, with 9 bases between. The CDR3 loop spans 14 amino acids. Germline CDR1 and CDR2: SGHNT and YENEEA. The CDR3 region has the DNA TGTGCCAGCAGCTTTACGGGGGCCACAGATACGCAGTATTTT. Protein sequence: CASSFTGATDTQYF.

The chain recombines TRBV30 with TRBJ2-5; D may be TRBD1 (5 bases). The J call is in doubt because the DNA end fits TRBJ2-7 better. This CDR3 has 13 amino acids. Germline CDR1 GTSNPN, CDR2 SVGIG (reference sequence). DNA for the CDR3: TGTGCCTGGAGCGGAGACAGATCCTACGAGCAGTACTTC. Encoded protein: CAWSGDRSYEQYF.

The rearrangement links TRBV29-1 to TRBJ2-5; D may match TRBD1 or TRBD2 (5 bases each). Germline CDR1 is SQVTM and CDR2 is ANQGSEA. The CDR3 totals 14 residues. V was pared by 4 bases and J by 1 base, with 13 bases between. The CDR3 coding sequence is TGCAGCGTTGCACTGTTTGGGGGCCAAGAGACCCAGTACTTC. Protein product: CSVALFGGQETQYF.

J is TRBJ1-6 and V is TRBV30; D unclear. This CDR3 is 15 amino acids long. V lost 0 bases and J lost 9, with 15 bases in between. Germline V CDR1 and CDR2: GTSNPN, SVGIG (reference sequence). This CDR3 is CAWSVLEGALSPLHF. CDR3 nucleotide sequence: TGTGCCTGGAGTGTACTGGAGGGTGCTCTTTCACCCCTCCACTTT.

This clone was seen repeatedly, ten times or more. V and J are TRBV6-4 and TRBJ2-1, with a weak D call TRBD2 (7 bases). This CDR3 has 14 residues. V lost 0 bases, J lost 8 bases, and 11 bases lay in between. CDR1 and CDR2 from the germline V gene are MRHNA and SNTAGT. The CDR3 loop is CASSDSEGGDEQFF. CDR3 nucleotide sequence: TGTGCCAGCAGTGACTCGGAAGGGGGGGATGAGCAGTTCTTC.